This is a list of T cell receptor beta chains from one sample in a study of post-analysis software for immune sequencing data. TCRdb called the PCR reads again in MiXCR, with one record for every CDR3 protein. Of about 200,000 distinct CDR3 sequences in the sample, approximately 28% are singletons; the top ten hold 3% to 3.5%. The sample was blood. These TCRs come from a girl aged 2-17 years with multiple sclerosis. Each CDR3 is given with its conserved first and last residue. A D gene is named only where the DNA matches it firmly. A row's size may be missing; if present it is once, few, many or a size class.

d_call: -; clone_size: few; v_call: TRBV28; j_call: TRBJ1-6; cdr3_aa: CASSDTGALHF; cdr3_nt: TGTGCCAGCAGTGATACCGGGGCCCTCCACTTT
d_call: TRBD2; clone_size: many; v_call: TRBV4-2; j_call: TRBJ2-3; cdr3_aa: CASSYGLAGHTQYF; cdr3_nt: TGTGCCAGCAGCTACGGACTAGCGGGACATACGCAGTATTTT
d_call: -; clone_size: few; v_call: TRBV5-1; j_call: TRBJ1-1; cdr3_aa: CASSLVSPGNTEAFF; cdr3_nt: TGCGCCAGCAGCTTGGTAAGTCCCGGGAACACTGAAGCTTTCTTT
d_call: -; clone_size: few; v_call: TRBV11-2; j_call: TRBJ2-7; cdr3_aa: CASSFVDSYEQYF; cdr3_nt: TGTGCCAGCAGCTTTGTCGACTCCTACGAGCAGTACTTC
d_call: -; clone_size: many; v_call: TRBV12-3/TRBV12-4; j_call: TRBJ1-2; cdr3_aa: CASSSIPGQGNYGYTF; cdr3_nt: TGTGCCAGCAGTTCCATACCAGGGCAGGGGAACTATGGCTACACCTTC
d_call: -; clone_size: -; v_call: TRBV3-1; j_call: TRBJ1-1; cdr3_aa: CASSQDLVGLTTEAFF; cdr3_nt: TGTGCCAGCAGCCAAGATTTGGTGGGCCTTACTACTGAAGCTTTCTTT
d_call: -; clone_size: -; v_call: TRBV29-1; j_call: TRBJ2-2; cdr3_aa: CSARVTGELFF; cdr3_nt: TGCAGTGCCCGGGTAACCGGGGAGCTGTTTTTT
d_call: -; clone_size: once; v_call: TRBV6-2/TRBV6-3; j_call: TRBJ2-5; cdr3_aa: CASSCTPGTQEAQYF; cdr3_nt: TGTGCCAGCAGTTGCACCCCGGGGACGCAAGAGGCCCAGTACTTC
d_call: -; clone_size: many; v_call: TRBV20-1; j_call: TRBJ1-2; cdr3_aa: CSASPEQNSYGYTF; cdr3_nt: TGCAGTGCTTCACCGGAACAGAACTCCTATGGCTACACCTTC
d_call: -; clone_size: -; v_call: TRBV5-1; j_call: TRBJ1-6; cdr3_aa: CASSLSWSGSSYNSPLHF; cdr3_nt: TGCGCCAGCAGCTTGAGTTGGAGTGGGAGCTCCTATAATTCACCCCTCCACTTT
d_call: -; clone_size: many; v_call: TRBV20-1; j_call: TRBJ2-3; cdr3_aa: CSARVPNADTQYF; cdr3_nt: TGCAGTGCTAGAGTCCCTAATGCAGATACGCAGTATTTT
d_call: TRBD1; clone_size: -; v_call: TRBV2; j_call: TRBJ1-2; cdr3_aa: CASRSYRGLNYGYTF; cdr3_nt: TGTGCCAGCAGGTCTTACAGGGGGCTGAACTATGGCTACACCTTC
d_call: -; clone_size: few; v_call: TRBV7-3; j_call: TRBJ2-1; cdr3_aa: CASSLMQGTGQVEQFF; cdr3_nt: TGTGCCAGCAGCTTAATGCAAGGGACCGGGCAGGTTGAGCAGTTCTTC
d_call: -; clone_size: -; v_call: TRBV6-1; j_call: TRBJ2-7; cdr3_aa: CASRRRDKAYEQYF; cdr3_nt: TGTGCCAGCAGGAGGAGGGACAAAGCCTACGAGCAGTACTTC
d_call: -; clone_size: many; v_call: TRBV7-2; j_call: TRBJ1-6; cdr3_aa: CASSLDYSQNSPLHF; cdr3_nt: TGTGCCAGCAGCTTAGACTATAGTCAAAATTCACCCCTCCACTTT
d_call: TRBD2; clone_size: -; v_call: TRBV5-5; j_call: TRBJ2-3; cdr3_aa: CASSLVAGGSGDTQYF; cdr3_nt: TGTGCCAGCAGCTTGGTCGCGGGAGGGTCGGGAGATACGCAGTATTTT
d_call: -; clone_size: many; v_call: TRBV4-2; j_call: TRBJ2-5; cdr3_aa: CASSQVTDQETQYF; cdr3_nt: TGTGCCAGCAGCCAAGTGACGGATCAAGAGACCCAGTACTTC
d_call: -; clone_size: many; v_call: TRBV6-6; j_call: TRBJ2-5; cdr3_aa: CASSPPGGETQYF; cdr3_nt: TGTGCCAGCAGTCCCCCGGGTGGCGAGACCCAGTACTTC
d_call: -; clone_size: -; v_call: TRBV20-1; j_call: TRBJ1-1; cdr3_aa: CSASRQGFSMEAFF; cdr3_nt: TGCAGTGCTTCCCGGCAGGGGTTTTCTATGGAAGCTTTCTTT
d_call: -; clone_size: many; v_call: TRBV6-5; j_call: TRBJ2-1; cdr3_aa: CASSPPRKDVRFF; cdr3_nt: TGTGCCAGCAGTCCCCCGAGGAAGGACGTGAGGTTCTTC
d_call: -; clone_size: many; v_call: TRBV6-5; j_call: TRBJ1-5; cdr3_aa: CASSYNQGYQPQHF; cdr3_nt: TGTGCCAGCAGTTACAACCAGGGTTATCAGCCCCAGCATTTT
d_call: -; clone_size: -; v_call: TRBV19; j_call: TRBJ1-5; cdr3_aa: CASTTSKNQPQHF; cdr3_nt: TGTGCCAGTACCACTTCGAAGAATCAGCCCCAGCATTTT
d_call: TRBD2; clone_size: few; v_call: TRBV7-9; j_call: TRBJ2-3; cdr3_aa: CASSPGTSGRGDPDTQYF; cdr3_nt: TGTGCCAGCAGCCCCGGGACTAGCGGGAGAGGCGATCCAGATACGCAGTATTTT
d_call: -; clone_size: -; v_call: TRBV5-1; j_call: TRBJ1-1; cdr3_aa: CASSSGTLLLNTEAFF; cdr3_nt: TGCGCCAGCAGTTCCGGGACACTCCTCTTGAACACTGAAGCTTTCTTT
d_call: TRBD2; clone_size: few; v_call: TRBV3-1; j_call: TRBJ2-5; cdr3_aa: CASSRSGEETQYF; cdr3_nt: TGTGCCAGCAGTCGTAGCGGGGAAGAGACCCAGTACTTC
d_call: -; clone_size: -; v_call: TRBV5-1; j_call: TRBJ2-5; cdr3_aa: CASSSASAQETQYF; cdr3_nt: TGCGCCAGCAGCTCTGCTAGCGCCCAAGAGACCCAGTACTTC
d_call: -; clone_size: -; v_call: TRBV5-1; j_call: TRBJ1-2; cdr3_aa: CASSFQGNDYGYTF; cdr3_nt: TGCGCCAGCAGCTTCCAGGGGAACGACTATGGCTACACCTTC
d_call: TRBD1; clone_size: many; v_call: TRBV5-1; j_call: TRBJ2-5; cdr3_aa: CASSGGQGKYF; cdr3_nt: TGCGCCAGCAGCGGCGGACAGGGAAAGTACTTC
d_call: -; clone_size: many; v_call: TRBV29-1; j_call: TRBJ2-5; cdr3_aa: CSVGGSTGMETQYF; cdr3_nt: TGCAGCGTTGGGGGATCTACAGGGATGGAGACCCAGTACTTC
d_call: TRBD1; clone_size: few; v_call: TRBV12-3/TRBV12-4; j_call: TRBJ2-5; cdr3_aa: CASSVRGQGIETQYF; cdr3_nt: TGTGCCAGCAGTGTCCGAGGACAGGGGATTGAGACCCAGTACTTC
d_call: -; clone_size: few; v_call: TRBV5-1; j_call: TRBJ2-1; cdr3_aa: CASSLQRPSYNEQFF; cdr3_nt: TGCGCCAGCAGCCTACAGCGGCCATCCTACAATGAGCAGTTCTTC
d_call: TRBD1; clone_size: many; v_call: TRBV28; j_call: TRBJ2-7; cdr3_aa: CASSTGGTTYEQYF; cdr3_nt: TGTGCCAGCAGTACAGGGGGCACTACCTACGAGCAGTACTTC
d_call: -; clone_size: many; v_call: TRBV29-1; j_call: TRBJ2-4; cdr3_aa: CSATRQGGDIQYF; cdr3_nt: TGCAGCGCCACCCGGCAAGGCGGGGACATTCAGTACTTC
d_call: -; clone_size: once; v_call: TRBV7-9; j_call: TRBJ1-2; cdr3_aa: CANSSGTVYGYTF; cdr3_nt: TGTGCCAACAGCTCGGGGACGGTCTATGGCTACACCTTC
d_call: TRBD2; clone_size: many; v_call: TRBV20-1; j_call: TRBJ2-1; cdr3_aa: CSANPSGRDEQFF; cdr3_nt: TGCAGTGCCAACCCTAGCGGGAGGGATGAGCAGTTCTTC
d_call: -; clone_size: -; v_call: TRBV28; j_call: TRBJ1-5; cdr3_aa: CASSFSYGSGGGRNQPQHF; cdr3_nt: TGTGCCAGCAGTTTTTCGTACGGGTCGGGGGGCGGAAGGAATCAGCCCCAGCATTTT
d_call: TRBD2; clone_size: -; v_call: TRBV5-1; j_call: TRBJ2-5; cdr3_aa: CASSFLAGTQETQYF; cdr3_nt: TGCGCCAGCAGCTTTCTAGCGGGGACACAAGAGACCCAGTACTTC
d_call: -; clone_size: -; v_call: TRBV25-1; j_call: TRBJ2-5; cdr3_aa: CAGSRSGQETQYF; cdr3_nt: TGTGCCGGCAGTCGGTCAGGCCAAGAGACCCAGTACTTC
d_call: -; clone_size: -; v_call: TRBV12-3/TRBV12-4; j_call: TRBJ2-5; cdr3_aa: CASSHSPLETQYF; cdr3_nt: TGTGCCAGCAGTCACTCACCCTTGGAGACCCAGTACTTC
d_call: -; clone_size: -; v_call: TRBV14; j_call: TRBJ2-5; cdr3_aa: CASSQETRRETQYF; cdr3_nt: TGTGCCAGCAGCCAAGAAACTAGACGCGAGACCCAGTACTTC
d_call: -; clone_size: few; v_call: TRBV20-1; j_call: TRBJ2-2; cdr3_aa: CSARDRANTGELFF; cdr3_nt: TGCAGTGCTAGAGACAGAGCGAACACCGGGGAGCTGTTTTTT
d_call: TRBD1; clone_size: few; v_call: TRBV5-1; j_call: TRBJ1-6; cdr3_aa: CASSLEGQGNSPLHF; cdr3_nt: TGCGCCAGCAGCCTGGAGGGACAGGGGAATTCACCCCTCCACTTT
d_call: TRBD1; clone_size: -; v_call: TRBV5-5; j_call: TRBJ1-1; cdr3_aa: CASSGQGGTEAFF; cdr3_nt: TGTGCCAGCAGCGGACAGGGGGGGACTGAAGCTTTCTTT